This is a list of T cell receptor beta chains from one sample in a study of OX40 agonist ivuxolimab in advanced cancers. TCRdb's table, derived via immunoSEQ multiplex PCR, lists solely in-frame clones and lacks some. The data hold just under 65,000 clones, with almost 85% observed a single time. Sequences were derived from CD4+ or CD8+ T cells sorted from blood, sampled in a trial of the OX40 agonist ivuxolimab. All receptors derive from an adult with an advanced solid tumor such as melanoma, head and neck, liver or kidney cancer. Each CDR3 is given with its conserved first and last residue. D genes are given only for firm matches. Some rows mark clone size as missing; the rest say once, few, many or name a class of expanded clone.

-	16	TRBV7-9	-	TRBJ1-3	CASSLKGRPAGNTIYF	TGTGCCAGCAGCTTAAAAGGGAGACCGGCGGGAAACACCATATATTTT
-	16	TRBV7-3	TRBD2	TRBJ2-2	CASSYSGGASPGELFF	TGTGCCAGCAGTTATAGCGGGGGGGCTTCGCCCGGGGAGCTGTTTTTT
-	15	TRBV5-4	TRBD2	TRBJ2-5	CASSYGTSGGETQYF	TGTGCCAGCAGCTATGGGACTAGCGGGGGTGAGACCCAGTACTTC
-	16	TRBV4-1	-	TRBJ2-5	CASSQFKYSGTETQYF	TGCGCCAGCAGCCAATTTAAGTACTCGGGGACAGAGACCCAGTACTTC
-	13	TRBV5-1	-	TRBJ2-3	CASSSPGTDTQYF	TGCGCCAGCAGCTCTCCGGGCACAGATACGCAGTATTTT
-	16	TRBV7-6	-	TRBJ2-2	CASSRSPASREGELFF	TGTGCCAGCAGCCGTTCCCCGGCGAGCCGAGAAGGGGAGCTGTTTTTT
-	13	TRBV2	-	TRBJ2-7	CASTTGRRYEQYF	TGTGCCAGCACCACAGGGCGCCGGTACGAGCAGTACTTC
-	15	TRBV6-5	TRBD1	TRBJ1-5	CASSLTGTGNQPQHF	TGTGCCAGCAGTCTTACCGGGACAGGGAATCAGCCCCAGCATTTT
-	12	TRBV5-6	-	TRBJ2-3	CASSLSTDTQYF	TGTGCCAGCAGCTTGAGCACAGATACGCAGTATTTT
-	14	TRBV7-9	-	TRBJ2-1	CASSLTGTLNEQFF	TGTGCCAGCAGCTTGACCGGGACCCTCAATGAGCAGTTCTTC
-	14	TRBV30	TRBD1	TRBJ1-2	CAWRGGGAGYGYTF	TGTGCCTGGAGAGGAGGGGGCGCGGGCTATGGCTACACCTTC
-	14	TRBV6-5	-	TRBJ2-7	CASSYRGVTSEQYF	TGTGCCAGCAGTTACCGTGGGGTCACCAGCGAGCAGTACTTC
-	16	TRBV6-5	TRBD1	TRBJ1-1	CASSYSYLQGDTEAFF	TGTGCCAGCAGTTACTCCTATCTACAGGGGGATACTGAAGCTTTCTTT
few	15	TRBV4-2	TRBD1	TRBJ1-3	CASSPGQGSGNTIYF	TGTGCCAGCAGCCCGGGACAGGGCTCTGGAAACACCATATATTTT
-	16	TRBV5-6	-	TRBJ1-5	CASSLAPDYSNQPQHF	TGTGCCAGCAGCTTGGCGCCGGACTATAGCAATCAGCCCCAGCATTTT
-	15	TRBV28	TRBD2	TRBJ2-5	CASSLRGRAWETQYF	TGTGCCAGCAGTTTAAGAGGGAGGGCCTGGGAGACCCAGTACTTC
-	14	TRBV2	-	TRBJ2-2	CASQARQGLGELFF	TGTGCCAGTCAGGCAAGACAGGGACTCGGGGAGCTGTTTTTT
-	14	TRBV7-2	-	TRBJ1-4	CASSLGQANEKLFF	TGTGCCAGCAGCTTAGGACAGGCTAATGAAAAACTGTTTTTT
-	15	TRBV18	-	TRBJ1-3	CASSPYRASGNTIYF	TGTGCCAGCTCACCTTACAGGGCCTCTGGAAACACCATATATTTT
-	16	TRBV15	-	TRBJ1-3	CATSRTLSSSGNTIYF	TGTGCCACCAGCAGAACACTCTCGAGCTCTGGAAACACCATATATTTT
-	13	TRBV6-1	-	TRBJ2-7	CASSPGGRGEQYF	TGTGCCAGCAGTCCGGGGGGCAGGGGAGAGCAGTACTTC
-	14	TRBV29-1	TRBD1	TRBJ2-2	CSVVQGASTGELFF	TGCAGCGTCGTACAGGGGGCCTCCACCGGGGAGCTGTTTTTT
-	14	TRBV11-2	-	TRBJ2-4	CASSLPAIKNIQYF	TGTGCCAGCAGCTTACCAGCTATAAAAAACATTCAGTACTTC
-	13	TRBV7-2	TRBD1	TRBJ1-2	CASSLRQGGGYTF	TGTGCCAGCAGCTTAAGGCAGGGGGGTGGCTACACCTTC
-	20	TRBV27	TRBD1	TRBJ2-6	CASSKTGGSGALSGANVLTF	TGTGCCAGCAGTAAGACAGGGGGCAGCGGGGCATTAAGTGGGGCCAACGTCCTGACTTTC
-	14	TRBV7-9	-	TRBJ2-5	CASSRRLDQETQYF	TGTGCCAGCAGCCGGAGACTGGACCAAGAGACCCAGTACTTC
-	16	TRBV5-4	TRBD2	TRBJ2-5	CASSFPSGGARETQYF	TGTGCCAGCAGCTTCCCTAGCGGGGGGGCCCGCGAGACCCAGTACTTC
-	15	TRBV18	-	TRBJ2-2	CASSLYYRNTGELFF	TGTGCCAGCTCACTTTATTACAGAAACACCGGGGAGCTGTTTTTT
-	11	TRBV6-5	-	TRBJ2-7	CASSYGGEQYF	TGTGCCAGCAGTTACGGTGGGGAGCAGTACTTC
few	12	TRBV19	TRBD1	TRBJ1-2	CASTLTGIGYTF	TGTGCCAGTACCTTGACAGGGATAGGCTACACCTTC
few	14	TRBV30	TRBD1	TRBJ1-6	CAWSPGQQDSPLHF	TGTGCCTGGAGTCCGGGACAGCAAGATTCACCCCTCCACTTT
-	15	TRBV7-9	-	TRBJ2-7	CASSPRGWFSYEQYF	TGTGCCAGCAGCCCAAGAGGTTGGTTCTCCTACGAGCAGTACTTC
once	15	TRBV6-5	-	TRBJ2-7	CASSYSLTARDEQYF	TGTGCCAGCAGTTACTCATTGACAGCGCGAGACGAGCAGTACTTC
once	14	TRBV7-9	-	TRBJ1-4	CASRPGRTNEKLFF	TGTGCCAGCAGGCCAGGGAGGACTAATGAAAAACTGTTTTTT
-	14	TRBV2	-	TRBJ1-2	CASSERAINYGYTF	TGTGCCAGCAGTGAAAGGGCTATCAACTATGGCTACACCTTC
-	14	TRBV2	TRBD1	TRBJ1-1	CASSEWTGLIEAFF	TGTGCCAGCAGTGAATGGACAGGATTAATAGAAGCTTTCTTT
-	15	TRBV28	-	TRBJ1-5	CASVTPGQTNQPQHF	TGTGCCAGCGTAACCCCGGGACAAACCAATCAGCCCCAGCATTTT
-	16	TRBV7-2	TRBD2	TRBJ2-1	CASSLVRLAVYNEQFF	TGTGCCAGCAGCTTAGTCAGGCTAGCGGTCTACAATGAGCAGTTCTTC
-	13	TRBV29-1	-	TRBJ1-1	CSGRDMENTEAFF	TGCAGCGGCCGGGACATGGAGAACACTGAAGCTTTCTTT
once	15	TRBV11-3	-	TRBJ2-2	CASSPSDRNTGELFF	TGTGCCAGCAGCCCCTCGGACAGGAACACCGGGGAGCTGTTTTTT
-	19	TRBV5-4	TRBD2	TRBJ2-1	CASSPGPSTSGRTLNEQFF	TGTGCCAGCAGCCCCGGTCCGTCGACTAGCGGGAGAACATTGAATGAGCAGTTCTTC
-	15	TRBV6-5	TRBD1	TRBJ1-4	CASSRTGATNEKLFF	TGTGCCAGCAGTCGGACAGGAGCAACTAATGAAAAACTGTTTTTT
few	14	TRBV28	-	TRBJ1-2	CASSPGGLDYGYTF	TGTGCCAGCAGTCCTGGGGGGTTGGACTATGGCTACACCTTC
few	19	TRBV4-2	-	TRBJ1-6	CASSQAGGRGSSYNSPLHF	TGTGCCAGCAGCCAAGCTGGCGGACGGGGAAGCTCCTATAATTCACCCCTCCACTTT
few	17	TRBV7-2	TRBD2	TRBJ2-1	CASSAIPGLAGYNEQFF	TGTGCCAGCAGCGCCATACCGGGACTAGCGGGGTACAATGAGCAGTTCTTC
few	11	TRBV7-9	-	TRBJ1-1	CASTPRSRLTF	TGTGCCAGCACCCCCCGGTCCCGGTTAACGTTT
few	14	TRBV7-9	-	TRBJ1-6	CASSLGKSNSPLHF	TGTGCCAGCAGCTTAGGCAAATCTAATTCACCCCTCCACTTT
-	14	TRBV4-3	TRBD1	TRBJ2-1	CASSPGTGGEEQFF	TGCGCCAGCAGCCCCGGGACAGGGGGCGAGGAGCAGTTCTTC
-	13	TRBV2	-	TRBJ1-1	CASSEEGNTEAFF	TGTGCCAGCAGTGAAGAGGGGAACACTGAAGCTTTCTTT
-	15	TRBV21-1	-	TRBJ2-7	CASSNFSGSWYEQYF	TGTGCCAGCAGCAACTTTTCCGGGAGTTGGTACGAGCAGTACTTC
-	15	TRBV28	TRBD1	TRBJ1-2	CASSYGRGGNYGYTF	TGTGCCAGCAGTTATGGTAGAGGGGGCAACTATGGCTACACCTTC